This TCR beta chain is drawn from a study of blood T cell repertoires in COVID-19. Background on the study: Nucleic acid was either cDNA or gDNA, and it came from T cells, B-cell-depleted T cells, or PBMCs.

In the original processing: Nucleated cell number was recorded as an estimate derived from reference gene primer amplification. TCRdb's table, derived via immunoSEQ multiplex PCR, lists solely in-frame clones and lacks some. The V and J calls and the clone size are those of that table, but D and trimming were determined from the DNA. The data show 150,000 to 200,000 clones, with about 86% seen just once and about 9.7% held by the top ten. Trimming took off 3 bases at V and 10 bases at J, with 7 bases between the two ends. The CDR3 totals 11 residues. CDR1 LNHDA and CDR2 SQIVND come from the germline V gene (reference sequence).

The sequenced sample consisted of peripheral blood. The TCR originated in a man aged 50 or older with active or convalescent COVID-19. The chain combines TRBV19 with TRBJ2-1; TRBD2 is a possible D gene (6 bases). The CDR3 loop is CASSIGLEQFF. The CDR3 DNA reads as TGTGCCAGTAGTATCGGACTAGAGCAGTTCTTC.